This T cell receptor beta chain was recovered during a study of T-cell memory formation after mild COVID-19. Whole-study context: TCR clusters largely stayed donor specific.

Germline V gives CDR1 DFQATT, CDR2 SNEGSKA (reference sequence). This CDR3 region has 13 residues. The V gene lost 0 bases and the J gene lost 5 bases, with 10 bases spanning the gap. This clonotype appeared a few times. Its antigen is still unknown. General study findings and limits: CD4+ contracting clones lay mainly in CM and EM, CD8+ ones in EMRA. From day 15 to 85, contracting clones were balanced between CD4 and CD8, whereas later expanders leaned toward CD4+.

TCRdb called the 5' RACE reads again in MiXCR, with one record for every CDR3 protein. The repertoire has 400,000 or so distinct CDR3 sequences, 20% of them found once; the top ten carry approximately 8.4%. Material: PBMCs or a T cell subset sorted from them (not recorded which). The TCR was taken from an adult woman who had mild COVID-19 (a few samples of this study predate the infection). Cell type and time point are not known. The chain has TRBV20-1 and TRBJ1-2, with a possible D match to TRBD1 (5 bases). The CDR3 reads CSARDWGEYGYTF. In DNA form, the CDR3 reads TGCAGTGCTAGAGATTGGGGGGAATATGGCTACACCTTC.